What follows describes a single T cell receptor beta chain. This clone was counted once. It lacks a known antigen. Per-base qualities were not stored, and no clone one base away is much larger. Whole blood was collected in K2EDTA tubes by collaborating institutions according to the institutions' own protocols. For TCRbeta analysis, collaborators shipped samples in one of three forms: frozen whole blood, isolated PBMCs, or DNA extracted from either of those sample types. TCRbeta CDR3 regions were amplified from genomic DNA using the immunoSEQ Assay, a bias-controlled multiplex PCR. As for how the authors treated the data: Within the assay, amplification of reference gene primers was used to estimate how many nucleated cells each sample contained. Sequence reads were collapsed and filtered to measure the absolute abundance of every unique TCRbeta CDR3 rearrangement. Productive Simpson clonality was computed per sample as the square root of Simpson's diversity index over productive rearrangements. TCRdb took over this immuneACCESS table, retaining in-frame rearrangements with V and J assigned. Such tables are incomplete; in checked studies, under half of the missing clones stem from an unresolved V gene, and the remainder is unexplained. V and J calls and clone size come straight from that table; D and trimming were deduced from the DNA. The sample has roughly 190,000 clones on record, around nine tenths of them singletons. The biggest ten clones account for under 5% of the sample.

This entry comes from a study of blood T cell repertoires in COVID-19 (dated by TCRdb to the early 2020s). With regard to the full study: Samples from collaborators originated in the United States, Italy and Spain and spanned both the acute and convalescent phases of COVID-19. Where available, HLA class I and class II types were taken from metadata supplied by the sample provider and were not determined by assay-based typing. The sample metadata nearly always contained a de-identified subject ID, COVID-19 status, age in years and sex. The material from the prospective study consisted of cDNA or gDNA derived from T cells, B-cell-depleted T cells, or PBMCs. The repertoires were released in a freely available public database meant as a resource for research on the immune response to SARS-CoV-2. Deeply sampled blood TCRbeta repertoires from subjects exposed to, actively infected with, or recovered from COVID-19 were included in the dataset. Samples came from the ongoing ImmuneRACE study (first 160 participants) plus 1,254 subjects from 6 global collaborators.

The germline V gene supplies CDR1 SGHRS and CDR2 YFSETQ. The CDR3 runs 13 residues from the cysteine to the phenylalanine. The entry retains the CDR3 DNA only, 39 bases that are in frame from base 1. Trimming at the junction amounts to 4 bases on V and 1 base on J, and the germline ends lie 7 bases apart. Overall results and qualifications from the work: Clinical and demographic metadata were provided uncurated, with the amount varying by source and participant.

The specimen was peripheral blood. The receptor chain draws on TRBV5-1 and TRBJ2-3; a confident D gene designation cannot be given. The receptor was derived from a human donor in a cohort sampled during active COVID-19. The nucleotides read TGCGCCAGCAGCGTCTCTGGCACAGATACGCAGTATTTT. It translates as CASSVSGTDTQYF. Full variable domain (CDR3 extended with the reference TRBV5-1 and TRBJ2-3 proteins): KAGVTQTPRYLIKTRGQQVTLSCSPISGHRSVSWYQQTPGQGLQFLFEYFSETQRNKGNFPGRFSGRQFSNSRSEMNVSTLELGDSALYLCASSVSGTDTQYFGPGTRLTVL.